This TCR delta chain was recorded in a study of Vδ1+ human thymocytes. Study-level findings and limits: The authors advised highly purified populations and single-cell validation. Approximately 20% of thymic delta-chain sequences were Vdelta2, with few Vdelta3, unlike blood Vdelta1+ controls. In the thymus, TRG and TRD repertoires looked highly polyclonal with Gaussian CDR3 lengths.

The template was reverse-transcribed extracted RNA. Pooled V-gene forward primers with one constant-region reverse primer generated the CDR3 amplicons by multiplex PCR. TCRdb re-called the multiplex PCR reads using CATT. The sample lists about 75,000 delta-chain clones; approximately 34% were seen once. The V segment lost 3 bases and the J segment 0 bases; nucleotides outside the gene matches: 34. Germline CDR1 and CDR2: TSWWSYY and QGS. CDR3 length: 25 residues. To note about this clone: Its specificity is not known.

The sequenced sample was Vdelta1+ gamma-delta thymocytes from the thymus. Subset given: FACS-sorted CD3+ TCRalphabeta- TCRVdelta1+ TCRVdelta2- thymocytes. The rearrangement links TRDV1 to TRDJ1; 7 bases are a match to TRDD3. The clonotype originates from a boy under two years old who had congenital heart surgery. CDR3 in DNA: TGTGCTCTTGGGGAGAACGGCCGCCTACGTGCTCCCCTCTTGGGGGACCGAAAGTACACCGATAAACTCATCTTT. Translated: CALGENGRLRAPLLGDRKYTDKLIF.